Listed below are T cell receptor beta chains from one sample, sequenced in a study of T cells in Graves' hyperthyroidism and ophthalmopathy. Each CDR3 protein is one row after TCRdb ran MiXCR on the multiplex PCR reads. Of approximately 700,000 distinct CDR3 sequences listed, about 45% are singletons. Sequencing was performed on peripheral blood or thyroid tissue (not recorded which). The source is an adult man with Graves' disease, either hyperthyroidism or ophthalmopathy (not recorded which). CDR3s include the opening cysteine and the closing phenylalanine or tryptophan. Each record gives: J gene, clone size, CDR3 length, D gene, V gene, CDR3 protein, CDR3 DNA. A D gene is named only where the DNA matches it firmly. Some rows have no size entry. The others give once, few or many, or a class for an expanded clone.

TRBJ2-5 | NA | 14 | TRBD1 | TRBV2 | CASSELGQEGTQYF | TGTGCCAGCAGTGAATTGGGACAGGAAGGGACCCAGTACTTC
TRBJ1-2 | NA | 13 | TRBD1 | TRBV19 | CASRGGTVYGYTF | TGTGCCAGTCGAGGAGGGACAGTCTATGGCTACACCTTC
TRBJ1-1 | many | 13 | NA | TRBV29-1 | CSVEGTGLTEAFF | TGCAGCGTTGAAGGAACGGGGCTAACTGAAGCTTTCTTT
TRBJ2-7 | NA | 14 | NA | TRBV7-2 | CASSPGGASYEQYF | TGTGCCAGCAGCCCGGGCGGGGCCTCCTACGAGCAGTACTTC
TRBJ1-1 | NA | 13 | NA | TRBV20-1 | CSARASGISEAFF | TGCAGTGCTAGGGCCAGCGGGATCTCTGAAGCTTTCTTT
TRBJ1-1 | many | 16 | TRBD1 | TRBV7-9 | CASSVDRGTLNTEAFF | TGTGCCAGCAGCGTCGACAGGGGCACATTGAACACTGAAGCTTTCTTT
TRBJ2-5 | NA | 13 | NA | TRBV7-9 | CASSYRWEETQYF | TGTGCCAGCAGCTACCGCTGGGAAGAGACCCAGTACTTC
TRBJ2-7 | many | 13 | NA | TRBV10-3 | CAISGPRTYEQYF | TGTGCCATCAGTGGCCCCAGGACTTACGAGCAGTACTTC
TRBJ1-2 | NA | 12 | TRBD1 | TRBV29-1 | CSVEQGGSGYTF | TGCAGCGTTGAGCAGGGGGGCAGTGGCTACACCTTC
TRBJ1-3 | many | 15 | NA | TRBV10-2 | CASSRSGQTGNTIYF | TGCGCCAGCAGTAGGTCAGGCCAAACTGGAAACACCATATATTTT
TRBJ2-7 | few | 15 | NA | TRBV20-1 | CSVHEVGQELYEQYF | TGCAGTGTCCACGAGGTTGGCCAGGAACTCTACGAGCAGTACTTC
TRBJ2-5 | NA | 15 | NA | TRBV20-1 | CSASGPRGGGETQYF | TGCAGTGCTAGTGGGCCGAGAGGGGGAGGCGAGACCCAGTACTTC
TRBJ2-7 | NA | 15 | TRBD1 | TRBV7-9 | CASSQTGTGRYEQYF | TGTGCCAGCAGCCAAACCGGGACAGGGAGATACGAGCAGTACTTC
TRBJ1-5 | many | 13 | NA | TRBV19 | CASSTQGFQPQHF | TGTGCCAGTAGCACTCAGGGGTTTCAGCCCCAGCATTTT
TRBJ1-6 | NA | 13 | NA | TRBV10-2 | CVSLSGLNSPLHF | TGCGTCAGCTTATCAGGGCTAAATTCACCCCTCCACTTT
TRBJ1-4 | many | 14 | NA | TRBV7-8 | CASSLDQGSEKLFF | TGTGCCAGCAGCTTAGACCAGGGGAGTGAAAAACTGTTTTTT
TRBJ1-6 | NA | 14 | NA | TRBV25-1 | CASSPTGFGSPLHF | TGTGCCAGCAGTCCAACAGGGTTCGGATCACCCCTCCACTTT
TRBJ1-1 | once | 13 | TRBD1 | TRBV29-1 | CSSLETGDTEAFF | TGCAGCAGTTTGGAGACAGGGGACACTGAAGCTTTCTTT
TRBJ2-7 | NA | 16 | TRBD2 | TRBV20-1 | CSARDLAGDSSYEQYF | TGCAGTGCTAGAGATCTAGCGGGAGATAGCTCCTACGAGCAGTACTTC
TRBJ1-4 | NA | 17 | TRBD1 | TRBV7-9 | CASSHAPRQGGGEKLFF | TGTGCCAGCAGCCACGCCCCTAGACAGGGCGGTGGGGAAAAACTGTTTTTT
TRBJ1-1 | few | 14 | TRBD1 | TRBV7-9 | CASSSDRGGTEAFF | TGTGCCAGCAGCTCTGACAGGGGGGGCACTGAAGCTTTCTTT
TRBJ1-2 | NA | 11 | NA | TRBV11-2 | CASSFFYGYTF | TGTGCCAGCAGTTTTTTCTATGGCTACACCTTC
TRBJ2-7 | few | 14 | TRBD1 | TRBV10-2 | CASKDRERSYEQYF | TGTGCCAGCAAAGACAGGGAGCGCTCCTACGAGCAGTACTTC
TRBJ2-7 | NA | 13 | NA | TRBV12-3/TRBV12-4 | CASSLQNSYEQYF | TGTGCCAGCAGTTTGCAGAACTCCTACGAGCAGTACTTC
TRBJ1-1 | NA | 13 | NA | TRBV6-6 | CASTTRGNTEAFF | TGTGCCAGCACAACGCGAGGGAACACTGAAGCTTTCTTT
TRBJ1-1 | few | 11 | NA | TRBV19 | CASRGTFEAFF | TGTGCCAGTAGGGGAACTTTTGAAGCTTTCTTT
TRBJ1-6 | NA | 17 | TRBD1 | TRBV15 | CATSRDRQGLNNSPLHF | TGTGCCACCAGCAGAGATAGACAGGGATTGAATAATTCACCCCTCCACTTT
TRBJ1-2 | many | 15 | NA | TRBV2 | CASEGVLREDYGYTF | TGTGCCAGCGAGGGTGTCTTAAGGGAGGACTATGGCTACACCTTC
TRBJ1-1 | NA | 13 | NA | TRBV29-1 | CSLVAGPNTEAFF | TGCAGCTTAGTAGCAGGCCCGAACACTGAAGCTTTCTTT
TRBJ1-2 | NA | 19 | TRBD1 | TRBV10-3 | CAISEIVSLRDRGGNGYTF | TGTGCCATCAGTGAGATAGTGTCTCTCCGGGACAGGGGGGGCAATGGCTACACCTTC
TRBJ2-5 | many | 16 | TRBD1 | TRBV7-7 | CASSLGLGTAQETQYF | TGTGCTAGCAGCTTAGGACTTGGGACAGCCCAAGAGACCCAGTACTTC
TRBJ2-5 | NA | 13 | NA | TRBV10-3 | CAISESGPGNQYF | TGTGCCATCAGTGAGTCCGGGCCTGGGAATCAGTACTTC
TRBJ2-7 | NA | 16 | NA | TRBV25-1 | CASSDVGAAQSYEQYF | TGTGCCAGCAGTGACGTCGGGGCAGCCCAATCCTACGAGCAGTACTTC
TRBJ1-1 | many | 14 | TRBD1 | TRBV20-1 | CSASQDRGGTEAFF | TGCAGTGCTAGCCAGGACAGGGGAGGGACTGAAGCTTTCTTT
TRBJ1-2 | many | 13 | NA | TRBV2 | CASKYIPLYGYTF | TGTGCCAGCAAATACATCCCGCTTTATGGCTACACCTTC
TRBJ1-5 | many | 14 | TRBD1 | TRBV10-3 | CAASRTGGDQPQHF | TGTGCCGCCAGCAGGACAGGGGGCGATCAGCCCCAGCATTTT
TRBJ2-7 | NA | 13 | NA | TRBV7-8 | CASSGVQRGTQYF | TGTGCCAGTAGTGGAGTCCAGAGGGGAACCCAGTACTTC
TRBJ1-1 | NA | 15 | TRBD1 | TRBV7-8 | CASSYLQGWGTEAFF | TGTGCCAGCAGTTATTTACAGGGGTGGGGCACTGAAGCTTTCTTT
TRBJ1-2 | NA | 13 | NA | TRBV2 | CASVVVGSHGYTF | TGTGCCAGCGTTGTTGTAGGGAGTCATGGCTACACCTTC
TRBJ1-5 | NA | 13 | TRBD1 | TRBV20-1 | CSAREGQGEPQHF | TGCAGTGCTAGAGAGGGACAGGGGGAGCCCCAGCATTTT
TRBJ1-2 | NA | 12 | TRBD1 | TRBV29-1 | CSVTGEIPGYTF | TGCAGCGTGACAGGGGAGATACCTGGCTACACCTTC
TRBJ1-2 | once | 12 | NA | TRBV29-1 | CSVQGARDGYTF | TGCAGCGTTCAAGGGGCCCGAGATGGCTACACCTTC
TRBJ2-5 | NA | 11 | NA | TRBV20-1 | CSAGLLLTQYF | TGCAGTGCGGGTCTCCTCTTGACCCAGTACTTC
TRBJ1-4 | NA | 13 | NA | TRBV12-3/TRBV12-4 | CASSNRDLEKLFF | TGTGCCAGCAGTAACCGGGACCTTGAAAAACTGTTTTTT
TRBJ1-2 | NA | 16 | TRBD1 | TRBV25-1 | CASSLATGYSNYGYTF | TGTGCCAGCAGTTTGGCGACAGGGTACTCTAACTATGGCTACACCTTC
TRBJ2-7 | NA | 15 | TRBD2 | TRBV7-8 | CASSLVGGSSYGQYF | TGTGCCAGCAGCTTGGTAGGCGGGAGCTCCTACGGGCAGTACTTC
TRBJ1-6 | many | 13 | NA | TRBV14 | CASGRGFDSPLHF | TGTGCCAGCGGGAGGGGTTTCGACTCACCCCTCCACTTT
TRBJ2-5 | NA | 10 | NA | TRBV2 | CASSEGTEYF | TGTGCCAGCAGTGAAGGGACCGAGTACTTC
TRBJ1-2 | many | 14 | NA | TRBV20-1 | CSARGLGASSGYTF | TGCAGTGCTAGGGGTCTGGGGGCTAGTAGTGGCTACACCTTC
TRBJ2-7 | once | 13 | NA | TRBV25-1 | CASSARAGLEQYF | TGTGCCAGCAGTGCTAGAGCCGGGTTGGAGCAGTACTTC
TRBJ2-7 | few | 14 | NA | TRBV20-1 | CSARDLGRTYEQYF | TGCAGTGCTAGAGATTTGGGTCGCACCTACGAGCAGTACTTC
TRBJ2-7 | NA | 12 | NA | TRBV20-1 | CSGRGSAGEQYF | TGCAGTGGTAGGGGCAGCGCGGGAGAGCAGTACTTC
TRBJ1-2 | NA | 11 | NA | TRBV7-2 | CASSQRYGYTF | TGTGCCAGCAGCCAGAGGTATGGCTACACCTTC
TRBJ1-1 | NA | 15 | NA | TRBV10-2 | CASREGGLGKTEAFF | TGCGCCAGCAGGGAGGGGGGCTTGGGGAAGACTGAAGCTTTCTTT